This passage covers 6 T cell receptor beta chains from one sample sequenced in a study of blood T cell repertoires in COVID-19. Produced via immunoSEQ multiplex PCR; TCRdb's table is partial and in-frame only. The sample lists 250,000 to 350,000 clones, 87% occurring once. Sequencing used peripheral blood. The receptors originated from a woman aged 50 to 60 who had recovered from COVID-19.

This clone was found a few times. The gene calls are TRBV7-2 and TRBJ2-7; D is ambiguous. Trimming pared 4 bases from V and 0 bases from J, leaving 4 bases between. CDR1 is SGHTA, CDR2 FQGNSA, per germline. This CDR3 is built from 12 residues. CDR3 region: CASSSSSYEQYF. The DNA for the CDR3 is TGTGCCAGCAGCTCGAGCTCCTACGAGCAGTACTTC.

The chain carries TRBV6-2 or TRBV6-3 and TRBJ1-1, with TRBD1 matching 7 bases. CDR3 length: 13 residues. CDR1 and CDR2 from the germline V gene are MNHEY and SVGEGT. V was clipped by 6 bases and J by 4 bases; unmatched bases: 5. The CDR3 DNA reads as TGTGCCAGCAGCGAACCAGGGGGCACTGAAGCTTTCTTT. It encodes CASSEPGGTEAFF.

CDR3 amino acids: CASSLAGGYGYTF. CDR3 in DNA: TGTGCCAGCAGCCTAGCAGGGGGCTATGGCTACACCTTC. The chain carries TRBV3-1 (or the pseudogene TRBV3-2) and TRBJ1-2; 7 bases agree with TRBD1. Germline CDR1 and CDR2: LGHDT and YNNKEL (reference sequence). CDR3 length: 13 residues. V lost 4 bases and J lost 4; bases outside the gene matches: 3.

The genes are TRBV6-5 and TRBJ2-1; D possibly corresponds to TRBD2 (5 bases). V lost 2 bases, J lost 7 bases, and 18 bases lay in between. There are 16 residues in the CDR3. CDR1 and CDR2 from the germline V gene are MNHEY and SVGAGI. In DNA, the CDR3 is TGTGCCAGCAGTTACCGCCCAGAGCGGAGGCGGAATGAGCAGTTCTTC. Translation gives CASSYRPERRRNEQFF.

This clone was counted once. The V and J genes are TRBV5-4 and TRBJ2-2; perhaps TRBD2 as D (5 bases). The V gene's germline CDR1 is SGHNT and CDR2 YYREEE (reference sequence). CDR3 length: 17 amino acids. V was pared by 4 bases and J by 5 bases, with 21 bases between. CDR3 bases: TGTGCCAGCAGCCCCTCCGGTCCGGGAAGGATAACCGGGGAGCTGTTTTTT. Protein: CASSPSGPGRITGELFF.

The V gene is TRBV2, the J gene TRBJ1-4; D unresolved. The V end was cut by 8 bases, the J end by 7 bases, with 20 bases between. The CDR3 is 15 amino acids. CDR1 is SNHLY, CDR2 FYNNEI, per germline. The CDR3 nucleotides read TGTGCCAGCCTCGGCCGCGGAGACGAAAGTGAAAAACTGTTTTTT. It encodes CASLGRGDESEKLFF.